The 15 T cell receptor beta chains below come from one sample, sequenced in a study of tumor and adjacent non-tumor tissue in lung cancer. RNA was extracted from bulk tissue without any cell sorting. TCRbeta libraries were built with three rounds of nested PCR, modified from ARM-PCR. From the multiplex PCR reads, TCRdb called clonotypes with MiXCR, one entry per CDR3 protein. The data show about 93,000 distinct CDR3 sequences, 65% to 75% seen once. The source material was lung tumor tissue. The receptors were gathered from a man aged 60 to 75 with non-small cell lung cancer.

The chain links TRBV29-1 to TRBJ2-1; 7 nucleotides align to TRBD1. Unmatched junction bases numbered 10, after V lost 5 bases and J lost 9 bases. The CDR3 is 13 residues long. CDR1 SQVTM and CDR2 ANQGSEA come from the germline V gene. The CDR3 spells CSVPQGVGVEQFF. The CDR3 DNA sequence: TGCAGCGTTCCCCAGGGGGTTGGCGTTGAGCAGTTCTTC.

The chain carries TRBV20-1 and TRBJ2-1, with D possibly TRBD2 on 6 matching bases. This CDR3 comprises 14 residues. CDR1 and CDR2 from the germline V gene are DFQATT and SNEGSKA (reference sequence). CDR3: CRVRDLAHYNEQFF. CDR3 bases: TGCAGAGTTAGAGACCTAGCGCACTACAATGAGCAGTTCTTC.

This clonotype was found a few times. The V call is TRBV7-2, the J call TRBJ2-1, with TRBD2 matching 7 bases. The V gene end was trimmed by 5 bases and the J gene end by 4 bases; junction bases not matched to a gene: 8. Germline CDR1 is SGHTA and CDR2 is FQGNSA. The length of the CDR3 is 15 residues. This CDR3 reads CASSPRSSGYNEQFF. DNA for the CDR3: TGTGCCAGCAGCCCTAGGTCTAGCGGTTACAATGAGCAGTTCTTC. The full variable domain, with the rest looked up from reference TRBV7-2 and TRBJ2-1, is GAGVSQSPSNKVTEKGKDVELRCDPISGHTALYWYRQSLGQGLEFLIYFQGNSAPDKSGLPSDRFSAERTGGSVSTLTIQRTQQEDSAVYLCASSPRSSGYNEQFFGPGTRLTVL.

This clonotype was detected only a few times. A much larger clone sits a single nucleotide away, making a read error possible. The chain combines TRBV25-1 with TRBJ2-3; 7 bases are a match to TRBD1. The CDR3 is 13 amino acids. In germline, CDR1 is MGHDK, CDR2 SYGVNS. CDR3 loop: CTSSKTGVDTQYF. In DNA form, the CDR3 reads TGTACCAGCAGTAAAACAGGGGTAGATACGCAGTATTTT.

Worth noting for this clonotype: A junction boundary mismatches the germline segment, possibly from a read error. The chain couples TRBV20-1 to TRBJ2-3, with D unclear. CDR3 size: 12 residues. The germline V gene encodes CDR1 DFQATT and CDR2 SNEGSKA (reference sequence). This chain's CDR3 is CSAPSSTDTHYF. The CDR3, as DNA: TGCAGTGCTCCAAGTAGTACAGATACGCACTATTTT.

This clonotype was counted many times. The chain couples TRBV5-4 to TRBJ2-5; TRBD2 aligns across 7 bases. The V segment lost 0 bases and the J segment 3 bases; nucleotides outside the gene matches: 2. CDR3 length equals 14 residues. The germline V gene has CDR1 SGHNT and CDR2 YYREEE (reference sequence). The CDR3 DNA reads as TGTGCCAGCAGCTTGGCTCTAGCGGAAGAGACCCAGTACTTC. The encoded protein is CASSLALAEETQYF.

In regard to this clonotype: This may be a read error, as it is one base from a much larger clone. V usage is TRBV4-1 and J usage is TRBJ2-5; 8 bases fit TRBD1. Germline values: CDR1 MGHRA, CDR2 YSYEKL. The ends lost 2 bases at V and 5 bases at J; junction bases unmatched: 19. This CDR3 region has 19 residues. CDR3 loop: CASSQFGQGFSRGFETQYF. The CDR3 region has the DNA TGCGCCAGCAGCCAATTTGGACAGGGATTCTCGAGGGGGTTTGAGACCCAGTACTTC.

In regard to this clonotype: A junction end diverges from the germline sequence, so it may reflect a read error. The V call is TRBV20-1, the J call TRBJ1-1; TRBD1 might be the D (5 bases). Germline lookup yields CDR1 DFQATT and CDR2 SNEGSKA (reference sequence). The CDR3 extends over 11 amino acids. The CDR3 DNA is TGCAGTGCCCAGGGAATTCGAGAAGCTTCCTTT. It specifies CSAQGIREASF.

Details on this clonotype: A junction boundary mismatches the germline segment, possibly from a read error. V usage is TRBV11-3 and J usage is TRBJ2-1; D perhaps matches TRBD2 (6 bases). Germline lookup yields CDR1 SGHNT and CDR2 YENEEA. The CDR3 has 17 amino acids. This chain's CDR3 is CASSFNHGLPTSMEQLF. In DNA, the CDR3 is TGCGCCAGCAGCTTTAATCACGGACTACCCACGAGCATGGAGCAGCTCTTC.

This clonotype showed up just once. The chain employs TRBV29-1 and TRBJ2-7; 8 nucleotides align to TRBD1. The germline CDR1 and CDR2 sequences are SQVTM and ANQGSEA. V lost 6 bases, J lost 10 bases, and 14 bases stayed unmatched. The CDR3 sequence is 13 residues long. The chain's CDR3 is CSVRQGNSCDQYF. The CDR3 DNA sequence: TGCAGCGTCCGACAGGGGAACTCCTGCGATCAGTACTTC.

Worth noting for this clonotype: A read error is possible here, since a much larger clone lies one base away. CDR3 coding DNA: TGCAGTGCTGCGGGACAGGGGTTTGATGAGCAGCTCTTC. Protein sequence: CSAAGQGFDEQLF. This chain connects TRBV20-1 to TRBJ2-1; 10 bases line up with TRBD1. CDR3 length: 13 amino acids. Germline-derived CDR1 and CDR2 are DFQATT and SNEGSKA (reference sequence).

Comments on this clonotype: The germline gene is not matched at one end of the junction; a read error may be the cause. This sequence joins TRBV6-2 or TRBV6-3 and TRBJ1-6, with D perhaps TRBD1 (5 bases). Germline V gives CDR1 MNHEY, CDR2 SVGEGT. This CDR3 has 16 residues. The CDR3 DNA sequence: TGTACCAGCAGCACCCCCCGGGGCGGGGTTGAATCACCCCTACACTTT. As protein: CTSSTPRGGVESPLHF.

This clonotype was detected many times. V gene TRBV7-9 combines with J gene TRBJ2-4; D is ambiguous. This CDR3 contains 12 residues. Germline V gene data show CDR1 as SEHNR and CDR2 as FQNEAQ (reference sequence). Trimming pared 5 bases from V and 3 bases from J, leaving 5 bases between. The CDR3 DNA is TGTGCCAGCAGCGCAGGCAAAAACATTCAGTACTTC. This encodes CASSAGKNIQYF.

This clonotype was observed a single time. This rearrangement joins TRBV12-3 or TRBV12-4 to TRBJ2-5, with D perhaps given as TRBD1 or TRBD2 (5 bases each). Trimming took 4 bases from V and 3 from J, leaving 12 bases between them. The CDR3 contains 14 residues. CDR3 sequence reads: CASSSQEREETQYF. The CDR3 region has the DNA TGTGCCAGCAGTTCACAGGAGAGGGAAGAGACCCAGTACTTC.

The gene calls are TRBV10-2 and TRBJ2-3, with D unresolved. This CDR3 has 14 residues. The V and J ends lost 3 bases and 2 bases respectively, with 9 bases between them. CDR1 and CDR2 from the germline V gene are WSHSY and SAAADI. CDR3: CASSDRVHTDTQYF. CDR3 nucleotides: TGCGCCAGCAGTGATCGGGTGCACACAGATACGCAGTATTTT.